This T cell receptor beta chain emerged from a study of regulatory T cells in long-lasting Graves disease. HTBI primers from iRepertoire and Arm-PCR of CDR3 regions yielded the TCR beta libraries. TCRdb reanalysed the multiplex PCR reads using MiXCR and keeps one entry per CDR3 protein. The sample has hundreds of thousands of distinct CDR3 sequences, about 15% seen once. The time point denotes: newly diagnosed GD, antithyroid drugs for less than 3 months. Isolated PBMC RNA provided the starting material for the TCR library. This clonotype has just a few counts. This CDR3 is built from 16 residues. V was trimmed by 5 bases and J by 3 bases, leaving 19 bases between them. Germline lookup yields CDR1 SGHVS and CDR2 FNYEAQ. These data were likewise used in another study, on T cells in Graves' hyperthyroidism and ophthalmopathy. As that study records: Diagnosing involved the use of clinical symptoms, serum thyroxine and TRAb, thyroid ultrasound and orbital computed tomography. Progression to ophthalmopathy was predicted a median of roughly 6.5 months early.

This TCR derives from a man aged 18 to 35 with Graves disease. This specimen was peripheral blood mononuclear cells (PBMCs), taken at new diagnosis, from a patient treated with antithyroid drugs. The genes are TRBV7-6 and TRBJ1-2; tentative D call: TRBD1 (6 bases). CDR3: CASSGGGTHSYYGYTF. Written as DNA, the CDR3 is TGTGCCAGCAGCGGGGGGGGGACACACAGTTACTATGGCTACACCTTC.